This TCR beta chain is drawn from a study of T cells in Graves' hyperthyroidism and ophthalmopathy. Germline CDR1 and CDR2: MNHEY and SVGEGT. Trimming took 0 bases from V and 0 from J, leaving 12 bases between them. The CDR3 runs 17 residues. Ten or more counts support this clonotype. Template material for amplifying TCR beta CDR3 regions consisted of RNA transcripts. In the first-round RT-PCR of the TCR CDR3, the HTBI primer set was used. TCRdb re-called the multiplex PCR reads with MiXCR, one entry per CDR3 protein. The top ten clones hold about an eighth of a sample with around 240,000 distinct CDR3 sequences, about 14% of them seen once.

Material: blood. The chain couples TRBV6-2 or TRBV6-3 to TRBJ1-3, with D maybe TRBD1 (5 bases). The clonotype originates from a woman aged 40 to 55 with Graves' hyperthyroidism that later progressed to Graves' ophthalmopathy. Here the CDR3 reads CASSYSDARGSGNTIYF. CDR3 nucleotide sequence: TGTGCCAGCAGTTACTCGGACGCGAGGGGCTCTGGAAACACCATATATTTT.